Listed here are 23 T cell receptor beta chains from one sample, sequenced in a study of T cells in localized non-small cell lung cancer. The assay was immunoSEQ multiplex PCR, and TCRdb's table has in-frame clones only and misses some. The sample shows about 36,000 clones, approximately 88% of them seen only once. Specimen: peripheral blood, collected before any cancer treatment. The receptors derive from a woman aged 40-69 years with stage I lung adenocarcinoma.

The V and J genes are TRBV6-1 and TRBJ2-3; D gene unclear. The germline V and J ends were trimmed by 6 bases and 0 bases, with 4 bases remaining between them. Germline loops: CDR1 MNHNS, CDR2 SASEGT. The CDR3 spans 12 residues. CDR3 nucleotides: TGTGCCAGCAGGATAAGCACAGATACGCAGTATTTT. It translates to CASRISTDTQYF.

The chain recombines TRBV27 with TRBJ1-2, with a possible D match to TRBD1 (6 bases). Trimming pared 5 bases from V and 5 bases from J, leaving 12 bases between. Germline CDR1 is MNHEY and CDR2 is SMNVEV (reference sequence). The CDR3 totals 13 residues. CDR3 sequence: CASSDGQPYGYTF. The CDR3, as DNA: TGTGCCAGCAGTGATGGACAGCCATATGGCTACACCTTC.

The chain has TRBV29-1 and TRBJ2-7, with a weak D call TRBD1 (6 bases). Germline lookup yields CDR1 SQVTM and CDR2 ANQGSEA. CDR3 length: 11 residues. V was pared by 6 bases and J by 0 bases, with 6 bases between. CDR3 nucleotides: TGCAGCGTGGGACACTCCTACGAGCAGTACTTC. Translated: CSVGHSYEQYF.

In regard to this clone: Given the absence of the conserved phenylalanine or tryptophan at the CDR3 end, a read error is likely. This chain links TRBV5-6 with TRBJ1-5, with D unresolved. Between the trimmed V and J ends, which lost 4 bases and 0 bases, there was a span of 5 bases. CDR1 and CDR2 from the germline V gene are SGHDT and YYEEEE. CDR3 length: 13 residues. CDR3 sequence reads: CASSAGSNQPQHL. In DNA, the CDR3 is TGTGCCAGCAGCGCCGGTAGCAATCAGCCCCAGCATCTT.

This clone has a single count. The CDR3, as DNA: TGTGCCAGCAGCCAAGCCCCTCTAGCGGGGGGGATTCAAGAGACCCAGTACTTC. Its protein product is CASSQAPLAGGIQETQYF. The V gene is TRBV7-9, the J gene TRBJ2-5; 12 nucleotides line up with TRBD2. CDR3 length: 18 amino acids. The trim removed 5 bases at V and 2 bases at J, leaving 12 bases unmatched. Germline CDR1 SEHNR, CDR2 FQNEAQ (reference sequence).

The chain combines TRBV30 with TRBJ2-7; D gene ambiguous. The CDR3 covers 15 residues. Germline CDR1 GTSNPN, CDR2 SVGIG (reference sequence). Deletions cut 0 bases from V and 0 bases from J, with 12 bases between. As DNA, the CDR3 is TGTGCCTGGAGTGTACATCGGGTTAGCTCCTACGAGCAGTACTTC. This translates into CAWSVHRVSSYEQYF.

The chain employs TRBV7-8 and TRBJ2-7, with no clear D. CDR1 is SGHVS, CDR2 FQNEAQ, per germline. V dropped 5 bases and J dropped 4 bases, with 12 bases sitting between them. CDR3 length: 13 amino acids. CDR3 residues: CASSLDRAYEQYF. The CDR3 nucleotides are TGTGCCAGCAGCCTCGATAGGGCGTACGAGCAGTACTTC.

There are a few counts of this clone. This sequence joins TRBV5-1 and TRBJ1-4; no definite D call. The germline V gene encodes CDR1 SGHRS and CDR2 YFSETQ. The CDR3 contains 15 residues. V was clipped by 0 bases and J by 8 bases, with 14 bases between them. The CDR3 DNA follows: TGCGCCAGCAGCTTGGTATCATCCGGGTTCGAAAAACTGTTTTTT. This translates into CASSLVSSGFEKLFF.

CDR3 region: CASSLDGRTGRKAFF. The CDR3 DNA reads as TGCGCCAGCAGCTTGGATGGGAGGACAGGGAGGAAAGCTTTCTTT. This chain links TRBV5-1 with TRBJ1-1; the match to TRBD1 covers 8 bases. The ends lost 0 bases at V and 9 bases at J; junction bases unmatched: 10. CDR3 length: 15 residues. Germline assignment: CDR1 SGHRS and CDR2 YFSETQ. Drawing the rest from reference TRBV5-1 and TRBJ1-1, the complete variable domain is KAGVTQTPRYLIKTRGQQVTLSCSPISGHRSVSWYQQTPGQGLQFLFEYFSETQRNKGNFPGRFSGRQFSNSRSEMNVSTLELGDSALYLCASSLDGRTGRKAFFGQGTRLTVV.

In its sample, this clone was seen once. This chain uses TRBV5-1 with TRBJ1-1, with D possibly TRBD1 on 6 matching bases. Germline-derived CDR1 and CDR2 are SGHRS and YFSETQ. The germline V and J ends were trimmed by 2 bases and 3 bases, with 14 bases remaining between them. The CDR3 totals 15 residues. The CDR3 DNA is TGCGCCAGCAGCTTTGGACTGGGGACATACACTGAAGCTTTCTTT. Translating it yields CASSFGLGTYTEAFF.

V gene TRBV7-2 combines with J gene TRBJ2-5; D tentatively reads TRBD1 or TRBD2 (6 bases each). V was trimmed by 1 base and J by 1 base, leaving 10 bases between them. This CDR3 is built from 15 residues. Germline CDR1 reads SGHTA; CDR2 reads FQGNSA. CDR3 loop: CASSLVRGRQETQYF. The CDR3 DNA reads TGTGCCAGCAGCTTAGTCCGGGGGCGCCAAGAGACCCAGTACTTC.

The chain joins TRBV12-1 to TRBJ2-1; TRBD1, the D gene given by the table, was not confirmed from the DNA. TRBV12-1 is marked as a pseudogene. The CDR3 consists of 19 residues. The CDR3 DNA reads TGTGCCAGCAGCTTTGTAACAGGGCATTCAGTAAAAACCTACAATGAGCAGTTCTTC. Amino acid sequence: CASSFVTGHSVKTYNEQFF.

This clone was detected only a few times. The CDR3 region is CSVWGQGETQYF. The CDR3 bases are TGCAGCGTCTGGGGGCAGGGAGAGACCCAGTACTTC. V is TRBV29-1 and J is TRBJ2-5, with D perhaps TRBD1 (6 bases). The CDR3 totals 12 residues. CDR1 and CDR2 (germline): SQVTM, ANQGSEA. The V and J ends lost 6 bases and 4 bases respectively, with 12 bases between them.

The V gene is TRBV7-2, the J gene TRBJ2-5; no definite D call. This CDR3 is built from 13 residues. Looked up from germline, CDR1 is SGHTA and CDR2 is FQGNSA. The germline V and J ends were trimmed by 2 bases and 3 bases, with 7 bases remaining between them. The CDR3, as DNA: TGTGCCAGCAGCTTAAGGAGCGAAGAGACCCAGTACTTC. It codes for CASSLRSEETQYF.

The gene calls are TRBV5-4 and TRBJ2-5; D not resolved. V was cut by 9 bases and J by 2 bases, with 11 bases left in between. The CDR3 length is 12 residues. The V gene's germline CDR1 is SGHNT and CDR2 YYREEE (reference sequence). DNA of the CDR3: TGTGCCACCGCGGAAGTACAAGAGACCCAGTACTTC. Protein: CATAEVQETQYF.

V gene TRBV15 combines with J gene TRBJ2-1; D is perhaps TRBD1 (5 bases). Looked up from germline, CDR1 is LNHNV and CDR2 is YYDKDF (reference sequence). There are 14 residues in the CDR3. V gave up 1 base and J gave up 7 bases, with 11 bases separating them. CDR3 residues: CATSRGRARNEQFF. The CDR3 nucleotides read TGTGCCACCAGCAGAGGCAGGGCCAGGAATGAGCAGTTCTTC.

The chain links TRBV11-2 to TRBJ2-1; 10 bases are a match to TRBD1. In germline, CDR1 is SGHAT, CDR2 FQNNGV. V trimming: 4 bases; J trimming: 2 bases; junction bases outside the gene matches: 2. This CDR3 contains 15 residues. The CDR3 loop reads CASSSDRGAYNEQFF. The CDR3 DNA reads as TGTGCCAGCAGCTCGGACAGGGGGGCCTACAATGAGCAGTTCTTC.

The CDR3, as DNA: TGTGCCAGCAGCCGGGTCGGGGGGTCCTACGAGCAGTACTTC. It is translated as CASSRVGGSYEQYF. This chain uses TRBV7-9 with TRBJ2-7; 7 bases are a match to TRBD2. The CDR3 length is 14 residues. The trim removed 5 bases at V and 1 base at J, leaving 5 bases unmatched. Germline lookup yields CDR1 SEHNR and CDR2 FQNEAQ (reference sequence).

The rearrangement links TRBV7-8 to TRBJ2-6; D is unclear. The length of the CDR3 is 16 residues. Trimming stripped 5 bases from V and 0 bases from J, with 11 bases between. Germline CDR1 SGHVS, CDR2 FQNEAQ. CDR3 in DNA: TGTGCCAGCAGCCCACCTCAGAGCTCTGGGGCCAACGTCCTGACTTTC. Translated: CASSPPQSSGANVLTF.

The rearrangement links TRBV5-1 to TRBJ1-1; D perhaps matches TRBD1 (5 bases). CDR1 and CDR2 from the germline V gene are SGHRS and YFSETQ. This CDR3 is 15 amino acids long. The V gene lost 9 bases and the J gene lost 6 bases, with 24 bases spanning the gap. The CDR3: CATSDTGHGGAEAFF. The CDR3 nucleotides read TGCGCCACCTCGGACACGGGCCATGGCGGCGCTGAAGCTTTCTTT.

The chain is built from TRBV7-2 and TRBJ2-3; 7 bases agree with TRBD2. There are 15 residues in the CDR3. Germline V lookup: CDR1 SGHTA, CDR2 FQGNSA. J lost 3 bases, V lost 5 bases, and 8 bases had no gene match. The CDR3 is CASSVSGTTTDTQYF. As DNA, the CDR3 is TGTGCCAGCAGCGTTTCCGGGACTACAACAGATACGCAGTATTTT.

This chain links TRBV6-5 with TRBJ2-5, with 11 bases aligning to TRBD2. The CDR3 runs to 14 residues. V dropped 3 bases and J dropped 5; count of bases not matched to a gene: 2. Per the germline V gene, CDR1 is MNHEY and CDR2 is SVGAGI. The DNA of the CDR3 is TGTGCCAGCAGTTATAGCGGGGGGGTGGAGACCCAGTACTTC. This codes for CASSYSGGVETQYF.

The V gene is TRBV28, the J gene TRBJ1-1; possibly TRBD1 for D (6 bases). Per the germline V gene, CDR1 is MDHEN and CDR2 is SYDVKM. The length of the CDR3 is 13 residues. V was shortened by 7 bases and J by 1 base, with 10 bases between the two germline ends. CDR3 residues: CASIRGGNTEAFF. The CDR3 region has the DNA TGTGCCAGCATTCGAGGGGGGAACACTGAAGCTTTCTTT. The full variable domain, completed using reference TRBV28 and TRBJ1-1, is DVKVTQSSRYLVKRTGEKVFLECVQDMDHENMFWYRQDPGLGLRLIYFSYDVKMKEKGDIPEGYSVSREKKERFSLILESASTNQTSMYLCASIRGGNTEAFFGQGTRLTVV.